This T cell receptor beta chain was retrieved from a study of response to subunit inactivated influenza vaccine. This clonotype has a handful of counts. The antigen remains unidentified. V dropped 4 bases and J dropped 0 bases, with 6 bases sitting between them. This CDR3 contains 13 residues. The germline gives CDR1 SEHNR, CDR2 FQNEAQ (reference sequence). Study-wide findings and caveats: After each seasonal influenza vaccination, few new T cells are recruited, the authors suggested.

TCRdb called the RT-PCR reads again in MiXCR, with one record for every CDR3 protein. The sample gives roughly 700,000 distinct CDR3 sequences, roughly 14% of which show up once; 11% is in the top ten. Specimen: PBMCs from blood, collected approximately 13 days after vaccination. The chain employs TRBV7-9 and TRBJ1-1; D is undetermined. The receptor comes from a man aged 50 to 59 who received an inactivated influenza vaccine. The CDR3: CASSSPLNTEAFF. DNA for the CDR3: TGTGCCAGCAGCTCACCCTTGAACACTGAAGCTTTCTTT.